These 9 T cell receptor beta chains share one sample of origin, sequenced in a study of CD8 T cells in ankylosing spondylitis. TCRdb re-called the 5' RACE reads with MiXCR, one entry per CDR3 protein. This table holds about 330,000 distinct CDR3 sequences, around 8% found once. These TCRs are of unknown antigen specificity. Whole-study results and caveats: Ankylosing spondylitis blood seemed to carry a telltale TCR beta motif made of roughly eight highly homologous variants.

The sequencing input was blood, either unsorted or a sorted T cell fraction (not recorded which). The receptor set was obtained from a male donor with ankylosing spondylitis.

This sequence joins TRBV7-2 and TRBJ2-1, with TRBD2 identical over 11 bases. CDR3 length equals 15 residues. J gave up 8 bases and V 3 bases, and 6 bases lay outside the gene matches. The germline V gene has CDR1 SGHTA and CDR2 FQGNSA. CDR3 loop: CASSFSASGRHEQFF. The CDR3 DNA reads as TGTGCCAGCAGCTTTTCGGCTAGCGGGAGGCATGAGCAGTTCTTC.

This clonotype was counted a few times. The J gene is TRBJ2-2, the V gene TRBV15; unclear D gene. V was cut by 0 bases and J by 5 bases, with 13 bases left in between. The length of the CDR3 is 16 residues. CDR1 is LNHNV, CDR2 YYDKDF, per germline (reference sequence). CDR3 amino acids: CATSRDVGVGTGELFF. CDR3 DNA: TGTGCCACCAGCAGAGATGTTGGGGTGGGGACCGGGGAGCTGTTTTTT.

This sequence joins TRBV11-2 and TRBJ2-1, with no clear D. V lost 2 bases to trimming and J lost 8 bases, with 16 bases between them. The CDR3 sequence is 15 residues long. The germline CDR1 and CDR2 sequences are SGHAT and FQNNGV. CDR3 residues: CASSLNPDALDEQFF. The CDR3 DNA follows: TGTGCCAGCAGCTTAAACCCTGACGCCCTAGATGAGCAGTTCTTC. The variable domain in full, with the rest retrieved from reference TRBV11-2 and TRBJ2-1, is EAGVAQSPRYKIIEKRQSVAFWCNPISGHATLYWYQQILGQGPKLLIQFQNNGVVDDSQLPKDRFSAERLKGVDSTLKIQPAKLEDSAVYLCASSLNPDALDEQFFGPGTRLTVL.

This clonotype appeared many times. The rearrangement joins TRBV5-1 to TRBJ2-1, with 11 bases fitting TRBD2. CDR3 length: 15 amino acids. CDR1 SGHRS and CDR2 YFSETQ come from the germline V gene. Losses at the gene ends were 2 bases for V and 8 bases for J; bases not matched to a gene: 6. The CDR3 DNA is TGCGCCAGCAGCTTCTTACTAGCGGGAGCTGATGAGCAGTTCTTC. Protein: CASSFLLAGADEQFF. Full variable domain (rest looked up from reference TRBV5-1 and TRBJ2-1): KAGVTQTPRYLIKTRGQQVTLSCSPISGHRSVSWYQQTPGQGLQFLFEYFSETQRNKGNFPGRFSGRQFSNSRSEMNVSTLELGDSALYLCASSFLLAGADEQFFGPGTRLTVL.

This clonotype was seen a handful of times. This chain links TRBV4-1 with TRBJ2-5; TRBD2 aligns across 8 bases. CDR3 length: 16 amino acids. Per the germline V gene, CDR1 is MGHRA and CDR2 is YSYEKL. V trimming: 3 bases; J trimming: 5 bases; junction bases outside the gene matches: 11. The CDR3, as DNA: TGCGCCAGCAGCCATAAAACTAGCGGAGGTGGGGAGACCCAGTACTTC. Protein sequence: CASSHKTSGGGETQYF.

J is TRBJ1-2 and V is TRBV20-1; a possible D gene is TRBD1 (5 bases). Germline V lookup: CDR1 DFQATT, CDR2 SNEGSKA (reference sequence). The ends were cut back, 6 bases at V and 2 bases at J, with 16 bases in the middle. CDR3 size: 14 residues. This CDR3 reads CSAGDRGWNYGYTF. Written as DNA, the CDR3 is TGCAGTGCAGGGGACCGGGGATGGAACTATGGCTACACCTTC.

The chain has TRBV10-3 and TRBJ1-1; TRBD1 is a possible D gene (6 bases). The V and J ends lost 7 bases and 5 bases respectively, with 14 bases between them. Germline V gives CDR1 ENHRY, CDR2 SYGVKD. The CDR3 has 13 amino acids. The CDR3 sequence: CAITPEGGTEAFF. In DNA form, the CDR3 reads TGTGCCATCACCCCCGAAGGGGGGACTGAAGCTTTCTTT.

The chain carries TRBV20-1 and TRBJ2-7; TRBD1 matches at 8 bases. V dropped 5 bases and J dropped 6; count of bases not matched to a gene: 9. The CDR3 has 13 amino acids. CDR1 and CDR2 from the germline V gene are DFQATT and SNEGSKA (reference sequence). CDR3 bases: TGCAGTGCTCCACCCGGACAGGGAGGCGAGCAGTACTTC. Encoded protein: CSAPPGQGGEQYF.

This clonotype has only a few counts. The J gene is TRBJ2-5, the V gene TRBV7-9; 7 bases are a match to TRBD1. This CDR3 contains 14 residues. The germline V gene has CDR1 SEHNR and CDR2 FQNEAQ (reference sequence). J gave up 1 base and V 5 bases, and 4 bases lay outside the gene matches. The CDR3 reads CASSLWDSQETQYF. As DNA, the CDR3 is TGTGCCAGCAGCCTGTGGGACAGCCAAGAGACCCAGTACTTC.